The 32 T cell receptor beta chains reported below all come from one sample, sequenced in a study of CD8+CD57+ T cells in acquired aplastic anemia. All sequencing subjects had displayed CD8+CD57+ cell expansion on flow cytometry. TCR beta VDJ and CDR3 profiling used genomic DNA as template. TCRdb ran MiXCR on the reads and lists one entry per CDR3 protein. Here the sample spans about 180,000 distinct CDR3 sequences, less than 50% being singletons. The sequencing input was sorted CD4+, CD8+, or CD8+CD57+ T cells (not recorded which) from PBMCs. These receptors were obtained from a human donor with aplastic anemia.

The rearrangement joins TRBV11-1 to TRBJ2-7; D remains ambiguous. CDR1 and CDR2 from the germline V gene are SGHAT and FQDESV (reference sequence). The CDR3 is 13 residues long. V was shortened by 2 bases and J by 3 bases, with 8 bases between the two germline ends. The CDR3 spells CASSLQQYYEQYF. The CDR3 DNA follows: TGTGCCAGCAGCTTACAGCAATACTACGAGCAGTACTTC.

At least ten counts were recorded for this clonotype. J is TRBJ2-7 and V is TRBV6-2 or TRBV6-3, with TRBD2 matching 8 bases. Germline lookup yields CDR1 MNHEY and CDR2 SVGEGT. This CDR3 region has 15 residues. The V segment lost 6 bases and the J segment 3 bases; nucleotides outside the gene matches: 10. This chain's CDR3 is CASSRGVAGYYEQYF. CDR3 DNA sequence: TGTGCCAGCAGCCGAGGCGTAGCGGGGTACTACGAGCAGTACTTC.

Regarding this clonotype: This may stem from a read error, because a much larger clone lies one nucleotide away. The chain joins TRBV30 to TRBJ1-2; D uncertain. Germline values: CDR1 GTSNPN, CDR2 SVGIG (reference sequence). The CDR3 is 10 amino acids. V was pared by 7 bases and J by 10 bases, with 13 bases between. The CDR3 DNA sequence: TGTGCCTTGAAGAGAGGGTCCTACACCTTC. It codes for CALKRGSYTF.

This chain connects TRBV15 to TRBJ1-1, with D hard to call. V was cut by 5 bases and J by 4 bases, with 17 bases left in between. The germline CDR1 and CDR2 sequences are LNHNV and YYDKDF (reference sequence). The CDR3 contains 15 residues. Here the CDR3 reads CATSSMTPGVTEAFF. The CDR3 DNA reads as TGTGCCACCAGCTCCATGACTCCTGGGGTCACTGAAGCTTTCTTT.

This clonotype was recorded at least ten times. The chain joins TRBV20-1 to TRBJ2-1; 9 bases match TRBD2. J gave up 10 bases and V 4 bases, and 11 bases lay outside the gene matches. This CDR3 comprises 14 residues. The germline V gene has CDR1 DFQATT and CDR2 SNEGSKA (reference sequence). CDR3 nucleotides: TGCAGTGCTACTAGCGGGGAGGGCCTTCAGGAGCAGTTCTTC. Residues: CSATSGEGLQEQFF.

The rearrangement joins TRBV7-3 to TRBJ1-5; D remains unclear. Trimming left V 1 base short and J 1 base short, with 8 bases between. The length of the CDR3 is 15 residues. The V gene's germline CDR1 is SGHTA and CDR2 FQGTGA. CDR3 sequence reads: CASSLKGPSNQPQHF. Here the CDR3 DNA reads TGTGCCAGCAGCTTAAAGGGTCCAAGCAATCAGCCCCAGCATTTT.

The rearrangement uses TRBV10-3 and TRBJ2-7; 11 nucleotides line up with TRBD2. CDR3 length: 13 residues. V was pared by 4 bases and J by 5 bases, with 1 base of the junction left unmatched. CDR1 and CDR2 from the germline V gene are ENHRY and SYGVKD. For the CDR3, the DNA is TGTGCCATCAGTGGGGGACTAGCGGACGAGCAGTACTTC. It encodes CAISGGLADEQYF.

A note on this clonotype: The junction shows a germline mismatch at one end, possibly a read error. The CDR3 DNA reads as TGTGCCAGCAGCTTATGGCGTTTC. Encoded protein: CASSLWRF. V and J are TRBV7-9 and TRBJ2-7; D not resolved. The CDR3 runs to 8 residues. From germline, CDR1 is SEHNR and CDR2 FQNEAQ (reference sequence).

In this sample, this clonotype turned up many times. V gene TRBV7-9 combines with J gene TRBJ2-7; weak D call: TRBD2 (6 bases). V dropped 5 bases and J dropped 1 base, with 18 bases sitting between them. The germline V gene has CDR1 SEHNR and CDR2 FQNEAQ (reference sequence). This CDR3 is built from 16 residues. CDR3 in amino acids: CASSPYRDSESYEQYF. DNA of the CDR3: TGTGCCAGCAGCCCGTACCGGGACTCGGAATCCTACGAGCAGTACTTC.

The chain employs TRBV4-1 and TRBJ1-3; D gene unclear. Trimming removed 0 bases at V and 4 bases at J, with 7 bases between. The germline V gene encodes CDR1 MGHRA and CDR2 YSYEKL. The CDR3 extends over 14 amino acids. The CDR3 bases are TGCGCCAGCAGCCAAGACACCGTCGGAAACACCATATATTTT. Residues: CASSQDTVGNTIYF.

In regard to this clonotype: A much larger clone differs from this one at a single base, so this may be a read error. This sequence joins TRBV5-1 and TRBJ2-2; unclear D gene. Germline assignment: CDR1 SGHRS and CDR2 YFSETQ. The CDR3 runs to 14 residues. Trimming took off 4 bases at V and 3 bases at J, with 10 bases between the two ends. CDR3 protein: CASSLKGDTGELFF. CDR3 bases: TGCGCCAGCAGCCTAAAGGGTGACACCGGGGAGCTGTTTTTT.

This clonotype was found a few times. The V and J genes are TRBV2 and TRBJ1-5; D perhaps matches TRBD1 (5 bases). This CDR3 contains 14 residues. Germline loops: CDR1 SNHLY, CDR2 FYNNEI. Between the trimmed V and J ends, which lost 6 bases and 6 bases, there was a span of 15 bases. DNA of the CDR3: TGTGCCAGCAGGACGGGGGATCCAGGTCAGCCCCAGCATTTT. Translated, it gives CASRTGDPGQPQHF.

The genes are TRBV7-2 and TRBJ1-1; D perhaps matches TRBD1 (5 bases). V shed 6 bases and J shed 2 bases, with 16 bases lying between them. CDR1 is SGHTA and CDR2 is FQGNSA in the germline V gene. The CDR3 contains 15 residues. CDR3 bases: TGTGCCAGCAGGCATCCGGGACGGATCAACACTGAAGCTTTCTTT. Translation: CASRHPGRINTEAFF.

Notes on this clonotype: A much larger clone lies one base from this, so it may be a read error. CDR3 loop: CASSYFPGSASSPLHF. CDR3 bases: TGTGCCAGCAGTTACTTTCCGGGCTCCGCTAGTTCACCCCTCCACTTT. The gene calls are TRBV6-5 and TRBJ1-6; no reliable D call. Trimming took 1 base from V and 9 from J, leaving 16 bases between them. CDR3 length equals 16 residues. In germline, CDR1 is MNHEY, CDR2 SVGAGI.

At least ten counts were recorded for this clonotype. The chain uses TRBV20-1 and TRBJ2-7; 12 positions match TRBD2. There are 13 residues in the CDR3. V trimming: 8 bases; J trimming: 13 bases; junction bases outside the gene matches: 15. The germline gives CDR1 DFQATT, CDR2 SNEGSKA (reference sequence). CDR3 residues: CSSVPLAGGPIYF. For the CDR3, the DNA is TGCAGTTCCGTTCCCCTAGCGGGAGGGCCAATTTACTTC.

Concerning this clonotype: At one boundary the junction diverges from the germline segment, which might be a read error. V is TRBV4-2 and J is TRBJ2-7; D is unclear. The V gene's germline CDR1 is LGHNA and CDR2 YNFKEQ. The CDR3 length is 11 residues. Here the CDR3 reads CASSQRRSLSF. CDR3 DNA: TGTGCCAGCAGCCAACGAAGGTCGTTGTCCTTC.

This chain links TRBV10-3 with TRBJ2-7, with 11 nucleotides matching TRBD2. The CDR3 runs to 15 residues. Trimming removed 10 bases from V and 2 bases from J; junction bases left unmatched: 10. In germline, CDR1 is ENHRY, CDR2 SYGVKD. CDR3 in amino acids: CATHWASGRPYEQYF. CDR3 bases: TGTGCCACACACTGGGCTAGCGGGAGGCCCTACGAGCAGTACTTC.

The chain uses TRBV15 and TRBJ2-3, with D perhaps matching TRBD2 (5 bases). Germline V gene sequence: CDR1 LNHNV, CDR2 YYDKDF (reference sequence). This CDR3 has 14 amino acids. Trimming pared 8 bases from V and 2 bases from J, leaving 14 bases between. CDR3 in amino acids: CATHPGINTDTQYF. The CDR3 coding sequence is TGTGCCACCCACCCGGGGATAAACACAGATACGCAGTATTTT.

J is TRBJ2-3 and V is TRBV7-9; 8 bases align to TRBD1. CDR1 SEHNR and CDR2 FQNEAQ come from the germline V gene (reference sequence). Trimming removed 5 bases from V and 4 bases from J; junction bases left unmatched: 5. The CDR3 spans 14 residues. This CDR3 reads CASSARQGPDTQYF. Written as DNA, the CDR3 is TGTGCCAGCAGCGCCAGACAGGGGCCAGATACGCAGTATTTT.

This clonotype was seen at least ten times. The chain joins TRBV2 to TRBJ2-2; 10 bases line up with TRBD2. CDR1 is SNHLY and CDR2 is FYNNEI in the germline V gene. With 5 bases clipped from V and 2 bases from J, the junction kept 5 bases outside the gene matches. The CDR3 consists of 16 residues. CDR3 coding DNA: TGTGCCAGCAGTCCACTAGCGGGACTAAACACCGGGGAGCTGTTTTTT. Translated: CASSPLAGLNTGELFF.

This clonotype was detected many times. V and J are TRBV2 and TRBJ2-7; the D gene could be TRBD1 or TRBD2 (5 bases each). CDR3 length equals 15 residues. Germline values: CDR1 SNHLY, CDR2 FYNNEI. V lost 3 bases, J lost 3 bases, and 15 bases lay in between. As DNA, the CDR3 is TGTGCCAGCAGTGACCCCCAGGGACCAAACTACGAGCAGTACTTC. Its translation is CASSDPQGPNYEQYF.

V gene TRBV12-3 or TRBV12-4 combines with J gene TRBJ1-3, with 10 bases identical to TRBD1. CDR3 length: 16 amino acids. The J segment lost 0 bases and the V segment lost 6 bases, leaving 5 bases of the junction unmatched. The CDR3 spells CASSRDRGNSGNTIYF. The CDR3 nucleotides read TGTGCCAGCAGCCGGGACAGGGGTAACTCTGGAAACACCATATATTTT.

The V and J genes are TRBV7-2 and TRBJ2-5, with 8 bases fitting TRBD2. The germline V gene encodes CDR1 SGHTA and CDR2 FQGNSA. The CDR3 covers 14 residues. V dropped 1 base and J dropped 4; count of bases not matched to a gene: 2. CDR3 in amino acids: CASSLGRGGETQYF. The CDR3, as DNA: TGTGCCAGCAGCTTAGGCCGGGGGGGAGAGACCCAGTACTTC.

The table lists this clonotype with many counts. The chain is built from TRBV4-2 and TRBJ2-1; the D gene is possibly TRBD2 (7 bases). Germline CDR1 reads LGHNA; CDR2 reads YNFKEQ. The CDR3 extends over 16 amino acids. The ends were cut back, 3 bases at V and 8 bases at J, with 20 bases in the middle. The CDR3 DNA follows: TGTGCCAGCAGCCACGTTAGGGGGGAGGGCCTCTATGAGCAGTTCTTC. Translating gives CASSHVRGEGLYEQFF.

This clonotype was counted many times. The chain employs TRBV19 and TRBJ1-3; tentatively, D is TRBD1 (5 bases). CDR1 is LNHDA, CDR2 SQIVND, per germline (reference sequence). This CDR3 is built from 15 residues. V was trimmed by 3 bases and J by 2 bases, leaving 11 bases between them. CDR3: CASSIGGKPGNTIYF. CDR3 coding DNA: TGTGCCAGTAGTATCGGGGGGAAGCCTGGAAACACCATATATTTT.

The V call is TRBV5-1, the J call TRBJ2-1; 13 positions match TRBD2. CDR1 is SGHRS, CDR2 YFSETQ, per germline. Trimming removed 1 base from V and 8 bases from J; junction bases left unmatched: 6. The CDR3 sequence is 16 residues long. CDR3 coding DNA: TGCGCCAGCAGCTTGCGCCGTACTAGCGGGGGGGATGAGCAGTTCTTC. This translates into CASSLRRTSGGDEQFF.

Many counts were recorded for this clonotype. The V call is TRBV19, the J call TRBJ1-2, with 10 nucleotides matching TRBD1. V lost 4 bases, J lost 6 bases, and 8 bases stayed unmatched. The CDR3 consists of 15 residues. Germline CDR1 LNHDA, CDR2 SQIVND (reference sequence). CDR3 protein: CASSKSPGQGHGYTF. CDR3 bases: TGTGCCAGTAGTAAAAGCCCGGGACAGGGGCATGGCTACACCTTC.

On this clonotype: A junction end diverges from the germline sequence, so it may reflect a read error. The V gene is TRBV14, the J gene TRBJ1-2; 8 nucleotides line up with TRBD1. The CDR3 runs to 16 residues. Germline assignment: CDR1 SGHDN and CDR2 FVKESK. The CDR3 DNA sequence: TGTGCCAGCAGCCAATTAGCCACAGGGGGAAGCTATGGCTTCACCTTC. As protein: CASSQLATGGSYGFTF.

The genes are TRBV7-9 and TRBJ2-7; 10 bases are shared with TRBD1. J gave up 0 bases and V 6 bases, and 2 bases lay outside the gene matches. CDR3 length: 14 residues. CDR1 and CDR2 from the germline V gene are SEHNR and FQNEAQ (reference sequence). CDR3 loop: CASSGTGASYEQYF. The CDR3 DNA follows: TGTGCCAGCAGTGGGACAGGGGCCTCCTACGAGCAGTACTTC. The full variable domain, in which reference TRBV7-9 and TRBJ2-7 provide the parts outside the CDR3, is DTGVSQNPRHKITKRGQNVTFRCDPISEHNRLYWYRQTLGQGPEFLTYFQNEAQLEKSRLLSDRFSAERPKGSFSTLEIQRTEQGDSAMYLCASSGTGASYEQYFGPGTRLTVT.

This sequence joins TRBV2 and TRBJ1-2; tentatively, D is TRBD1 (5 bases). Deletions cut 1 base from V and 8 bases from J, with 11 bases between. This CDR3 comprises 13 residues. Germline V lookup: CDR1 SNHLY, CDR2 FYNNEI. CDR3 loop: CASSEEGPLGYTF. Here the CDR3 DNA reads TGTGCCAGCAGTGAAGAGGGGCCCTTAGGCTACACCTTC. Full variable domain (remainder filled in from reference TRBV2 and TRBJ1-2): EPEVTQTPSHQVTQMGQEVILRCVPISNHLYFYWYRQILGQKVEFLVSFYNNEISEKSEIFDDQFSVERPDGSNFTLKIRSTKLEDSAMYFCASSEEGPLGYTFGSGTRLTVV.

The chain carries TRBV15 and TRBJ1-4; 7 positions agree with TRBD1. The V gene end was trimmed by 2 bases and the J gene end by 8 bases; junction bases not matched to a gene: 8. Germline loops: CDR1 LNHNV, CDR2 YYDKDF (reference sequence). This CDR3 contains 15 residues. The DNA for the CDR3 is TGTGCCACCAGCAGAAAAACAGGGGAATCGGAAAAACTGTTTTTT. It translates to CATSRKTGESEKLFF.

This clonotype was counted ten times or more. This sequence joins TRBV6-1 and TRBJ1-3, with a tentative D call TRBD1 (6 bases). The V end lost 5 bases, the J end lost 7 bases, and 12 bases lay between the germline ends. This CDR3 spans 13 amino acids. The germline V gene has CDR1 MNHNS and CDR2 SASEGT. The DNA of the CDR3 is TGTGCCAGCAGTACCCGGGACACGAACACCATATATTTT. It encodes CASSTRDTNTIYF.